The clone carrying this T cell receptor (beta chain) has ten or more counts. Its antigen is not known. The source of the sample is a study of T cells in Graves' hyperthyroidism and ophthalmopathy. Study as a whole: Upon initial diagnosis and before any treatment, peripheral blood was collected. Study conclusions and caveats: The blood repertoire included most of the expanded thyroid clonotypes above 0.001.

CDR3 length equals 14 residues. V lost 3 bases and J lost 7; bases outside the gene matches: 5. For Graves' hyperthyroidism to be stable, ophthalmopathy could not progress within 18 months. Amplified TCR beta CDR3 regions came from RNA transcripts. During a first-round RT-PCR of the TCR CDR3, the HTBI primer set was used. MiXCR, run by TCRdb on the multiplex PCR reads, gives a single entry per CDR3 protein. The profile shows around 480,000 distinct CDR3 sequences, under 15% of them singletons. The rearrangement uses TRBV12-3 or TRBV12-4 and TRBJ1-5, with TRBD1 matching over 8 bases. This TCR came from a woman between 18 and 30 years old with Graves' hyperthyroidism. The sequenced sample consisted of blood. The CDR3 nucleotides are TGTGCCAGCAGTTTCGGACAGGGCGAACAGCCCCAGCATTTT. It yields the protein CASSFGQGEQPQHF.